This T cell receptor (beta chain) originates from a study of immune cell composition in non-small cell lung cancer. V lost 2 bases to trimming and J lost 3 bases; unmatched junction nucleotides: 6. The CDR3 sequence is 18 residues long. Germline assignment: CDR1 MNHEY and CDR2 SMNVEV (reference sequence). The normal lung sample lay at least 3 cm, and maximally far, from the tumour. Template was genomic DNA from frozen, unsorted single-cell suspensions. Measured with immunoSEQ multiplex PCR; TCRdb has only the in-frame clones, and not every one. This sample has 7,200 or so clones; 65% to 70% occur once, and the top ten carry around 10%. As concerns this clone: What it recognizes is unknown.

General study findings and limits: Tumour-associated clones >0.5% occurred in roughly a third of adenocarcinomas, roughly 80% of squamous.

The sequence was obtained from a human donor with non-small cell lung cancer. The sample taken for sequencing was non-adjacent lung tissue. The rearrangement links TRBV27 to TRBJ2-6, with 11 bases lining up with TRBD2. The CDR3 bases are TGTGCCAGCAGTTTAATCAGGCTAGCGGGGGGTGGGGCCAACGTCCTGACTTTC. Protein product: CASSLIRLAGGGANVLTF. The complete variable domain, with remaining parts taken from reference TRBV27 and TRBJ2-6, reads EAQVTQNPRYLITVTGKKLTVTCSQNMNHEYMSWYRQDPGLGLRQIYYSMNVEVTDKGDVPEGYKVSRKEKRNFPLILESPSPNQTSLYFCASSLIRLAGGGANVLTFGAGSRLTVL.